This T cell receptor (beta chain) was recovered during a study of T cell repertoires in cytomegalovirus infection. TCRdb re-called the reads with MiXCR, one entry per CDR3 protein. The top ten clones hold approximately 11% of a sample with roughly 150,000 distinct CDR3 sequences, 23% of them seen once. Germline lookup yields CDR1 DFQATT and CDR2 SNEGSKA (reference sequence). Trimming took 5 bases from V and 0 from J; bases not matched to a gene: 6. The length of the CDR3 is 14 residues. The sequence was obtained from a human donor in good health (CMV status not recorded). Some clones in this sample may be carry-over from other donors' samples. Sequencing input: PBMCs. The genes are TRBV20-1 and TRBJ2-7; 8 bases align to TRBD1. The CDR3 DNA follows: TGCAGTGCTCCTAGACAGGGGAGCTCCTACGAGCAGTACTTC. Protein product: CSAPRQGSSYEQYF.